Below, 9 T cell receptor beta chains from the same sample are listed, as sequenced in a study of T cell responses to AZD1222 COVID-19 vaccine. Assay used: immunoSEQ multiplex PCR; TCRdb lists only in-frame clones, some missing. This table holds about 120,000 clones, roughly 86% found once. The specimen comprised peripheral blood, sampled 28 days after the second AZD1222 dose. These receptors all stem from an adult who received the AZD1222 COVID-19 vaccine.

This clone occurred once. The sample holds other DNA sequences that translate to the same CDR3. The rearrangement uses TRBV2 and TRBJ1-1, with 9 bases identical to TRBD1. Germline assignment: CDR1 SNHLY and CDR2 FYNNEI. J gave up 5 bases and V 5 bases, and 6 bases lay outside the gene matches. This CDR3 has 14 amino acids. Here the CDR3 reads CASSKGQGGTEAFF. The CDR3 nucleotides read TGTGCCAGCAGTAAGGGACAGGGAGGGACTGAAGCTTTCTTT.

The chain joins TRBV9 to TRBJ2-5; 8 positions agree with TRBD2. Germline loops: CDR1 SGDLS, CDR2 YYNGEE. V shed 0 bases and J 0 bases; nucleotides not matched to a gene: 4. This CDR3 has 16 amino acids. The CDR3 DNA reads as TGTGCCAGCAGCGTAGTCGGCGGGGGGTACCAAGAGACCCAGTACTTC. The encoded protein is CASSVVGGGYQETQYF.

CDR3: CATSSWTEPPQYF. The DNA for the CDR3 is TGTGCCACCAGCTCTTGGACCGAACCACCGCAGTATTTT. The genes are TRBV15 and TRBJ2-3; unclear D gene. V was clipped by 5 bases and J by 10 bases, with 16 bases between them. The CDR3 extends over 13 amino acids. The germline CDR1 and CDR2 sequences are LNHNV and YYDKDF (reference sequence).

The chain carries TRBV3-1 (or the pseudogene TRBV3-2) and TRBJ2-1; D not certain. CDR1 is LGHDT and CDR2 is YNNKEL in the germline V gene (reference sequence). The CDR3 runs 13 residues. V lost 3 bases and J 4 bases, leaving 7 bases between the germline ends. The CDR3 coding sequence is TGTGCCAGCAGCCACGGTCGATACAATGAGCAGTTCTTC. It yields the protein CASSHGRYNEQFF.

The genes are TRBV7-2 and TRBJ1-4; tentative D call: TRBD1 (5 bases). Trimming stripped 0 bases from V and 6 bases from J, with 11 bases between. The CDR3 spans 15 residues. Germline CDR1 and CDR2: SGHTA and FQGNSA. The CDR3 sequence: CASSLALGEDEKLFF. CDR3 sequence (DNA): TGTGCCAGCAGCTTAGCGCTGGGGGAGGATGAAAAACTGTTTTTT.

This CDR3 is CASSLGLTRDYYEQYF. CDR3 bases: TGTGCCAGCAGCTTAGGGCTTACGAGGGATTATTACGAGCAGTACTTC. The J gene is TRBJ2-7, the V gene TRBV11-2, with D possibly TRBD2 on 5 matching bases. The CDR3 is 16 amino acids. Germline loops: CDR1 SGHAT, CDR2 FQNNGV. V was trimmed by 1 base and J by 4 bases, leaving 17 bases between them.

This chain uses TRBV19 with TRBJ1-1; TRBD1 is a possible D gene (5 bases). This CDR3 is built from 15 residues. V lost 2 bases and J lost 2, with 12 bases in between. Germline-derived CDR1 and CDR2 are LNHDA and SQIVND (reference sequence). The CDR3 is CASSIIWGYNTEAFF. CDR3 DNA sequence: TGTGCCAGTAGTATAATTTGGGGGTATAACACTGAAGCTTTCTTT.

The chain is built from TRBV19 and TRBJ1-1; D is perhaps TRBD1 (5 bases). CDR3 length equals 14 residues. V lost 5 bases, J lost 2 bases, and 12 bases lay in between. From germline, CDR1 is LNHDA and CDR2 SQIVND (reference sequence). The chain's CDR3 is CASSSMGVNTEAFF. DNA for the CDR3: TGTGCCAGTAGTTCAATGGGGGTTAACACTGAAGCTTTCTTT.

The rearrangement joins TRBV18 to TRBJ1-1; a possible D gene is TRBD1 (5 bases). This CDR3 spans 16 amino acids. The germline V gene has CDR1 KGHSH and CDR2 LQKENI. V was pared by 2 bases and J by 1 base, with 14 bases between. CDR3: CASSPVRGGKNTEAFF. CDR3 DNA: TGTGCCAGCTCACCAGTAAGGGGAGGGAAGAACACTGAAGCTTTCTTT.